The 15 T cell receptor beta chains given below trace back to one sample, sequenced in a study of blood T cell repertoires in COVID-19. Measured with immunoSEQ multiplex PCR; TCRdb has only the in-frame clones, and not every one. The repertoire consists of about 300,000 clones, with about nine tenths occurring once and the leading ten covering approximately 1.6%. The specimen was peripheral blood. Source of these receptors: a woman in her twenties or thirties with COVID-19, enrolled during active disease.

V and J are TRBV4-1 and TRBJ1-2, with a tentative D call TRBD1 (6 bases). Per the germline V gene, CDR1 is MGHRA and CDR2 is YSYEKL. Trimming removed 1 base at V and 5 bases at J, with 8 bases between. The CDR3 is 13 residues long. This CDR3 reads CASSQGDIYGYTF. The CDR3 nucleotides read TGCGCCAGCAGCCAAGGGGACATTTATGGCTACACCTTC.

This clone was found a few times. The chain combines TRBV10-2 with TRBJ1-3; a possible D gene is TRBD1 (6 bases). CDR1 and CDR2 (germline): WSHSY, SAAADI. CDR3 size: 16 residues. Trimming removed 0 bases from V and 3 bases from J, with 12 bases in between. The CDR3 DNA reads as TGCGCCAGCAGTGAGTCGGGACACAGCGGTGGAAACACCATATATTTT. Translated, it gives CASSESGHSGGNTIYF.

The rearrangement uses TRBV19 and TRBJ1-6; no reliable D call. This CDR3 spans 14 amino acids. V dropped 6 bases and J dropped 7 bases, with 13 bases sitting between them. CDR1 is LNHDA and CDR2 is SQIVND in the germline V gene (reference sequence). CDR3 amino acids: CASRTLLDNSPLHF. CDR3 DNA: TGTGCCAGTAGGACTCTCCTTGACAATTCACCCCTCCACTTT.

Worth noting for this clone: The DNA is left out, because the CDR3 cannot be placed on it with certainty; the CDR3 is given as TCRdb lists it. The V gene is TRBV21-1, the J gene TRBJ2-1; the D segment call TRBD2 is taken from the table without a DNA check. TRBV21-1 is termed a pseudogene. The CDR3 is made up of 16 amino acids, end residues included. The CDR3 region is CASTVAGGIPGNEQFF.

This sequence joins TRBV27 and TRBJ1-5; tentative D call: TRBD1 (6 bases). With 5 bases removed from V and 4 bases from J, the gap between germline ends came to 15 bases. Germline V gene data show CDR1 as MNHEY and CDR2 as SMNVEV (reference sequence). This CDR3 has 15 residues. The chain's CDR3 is CASSHWAGENQPQHF. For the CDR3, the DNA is TGTGCCAGCAGTCACTGGGCAGGGGAAAATCAGCCCCAGCATTTT.

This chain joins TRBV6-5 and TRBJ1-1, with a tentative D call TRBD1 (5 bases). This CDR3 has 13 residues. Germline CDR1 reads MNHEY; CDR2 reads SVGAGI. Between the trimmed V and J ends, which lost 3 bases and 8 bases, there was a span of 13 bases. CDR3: CASSYQLRGEAFF. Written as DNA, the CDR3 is TGTGCCAGCAGTTATCAACTCCGGGGGGAAGCTTTCTTT.

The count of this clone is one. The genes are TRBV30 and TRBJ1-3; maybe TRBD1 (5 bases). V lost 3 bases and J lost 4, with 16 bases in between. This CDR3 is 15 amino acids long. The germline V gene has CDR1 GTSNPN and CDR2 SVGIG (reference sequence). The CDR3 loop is CAWSEMGGGGNTIYF. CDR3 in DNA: TGTGCCTGGAGCGAAATGGGGGGAGGCGGAAACACCATATATTTT.

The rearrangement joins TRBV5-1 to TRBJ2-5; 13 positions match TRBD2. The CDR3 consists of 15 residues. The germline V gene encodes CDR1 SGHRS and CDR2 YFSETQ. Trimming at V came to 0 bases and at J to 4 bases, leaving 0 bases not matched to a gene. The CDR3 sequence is CASSLGTSGGETQYF. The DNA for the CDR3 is TGCGCCAGCAGCTTGGGGACTAGCGGGGGAGAGACCCAGTACTTC. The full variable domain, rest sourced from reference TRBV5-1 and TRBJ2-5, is KAGVTQTPRYLIKTRGQQVTLSCSPISGHRSVSWYQQTPGQGLQFLFEYFSETQRNKGNFPGRFSGRQFSNSRSEMNVSTLELGDSALYLCASSLGTSGGETQYFGPGTRLLVL.

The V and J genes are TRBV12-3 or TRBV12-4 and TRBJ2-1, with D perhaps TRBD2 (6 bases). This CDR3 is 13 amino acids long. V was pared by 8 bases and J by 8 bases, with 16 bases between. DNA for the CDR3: TGTGCCAGCTCCTCTAGACCGGGGGATGAGCAGTTCTTC. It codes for CASSSRPGDEQFF.

The CDR3 loop reads CATRVSRNTEAFF. CDR3 DNA: TGTGCCACCAGGGTTAGTAGGAACACTGAAGCTTTCTTT. This rearrangement joins TRBV6-5 to TRBJ1-1; perhaps TRBD1 as D (5 bases). The V and J ends lost 10 bases and 1 base respectively, with 13 bases between them. The CDR3 has 13 amino acids. CDR1 and CDR2 from the germline V gene are MNHEY and SVGAGI.

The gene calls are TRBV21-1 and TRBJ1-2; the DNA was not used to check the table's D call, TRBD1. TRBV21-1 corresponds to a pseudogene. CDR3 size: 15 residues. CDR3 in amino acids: CASSKCGQGASGYTF. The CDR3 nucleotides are TGTGCCAGCAGCAAATGCGGACAGGGGGCTAGTGGCTACACCTTC.

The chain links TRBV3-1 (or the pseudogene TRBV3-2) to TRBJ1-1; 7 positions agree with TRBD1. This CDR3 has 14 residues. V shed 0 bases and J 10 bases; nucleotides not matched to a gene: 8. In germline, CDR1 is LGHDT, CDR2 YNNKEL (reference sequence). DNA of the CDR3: TGTGCCAGCAGCCAAGATAGGGGGCAAGGGGGAGCTTTCTTT. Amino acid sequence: CASSQDRGQGGAFF.

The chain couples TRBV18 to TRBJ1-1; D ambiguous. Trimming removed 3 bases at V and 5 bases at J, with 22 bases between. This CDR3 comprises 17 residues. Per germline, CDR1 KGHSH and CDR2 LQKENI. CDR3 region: CASSPIETTLVGTEAFF. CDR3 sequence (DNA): TGTGCCAGCTCACCTATCGAAACTACATTAGTTGGGACTGAAGCTTTCTTT.

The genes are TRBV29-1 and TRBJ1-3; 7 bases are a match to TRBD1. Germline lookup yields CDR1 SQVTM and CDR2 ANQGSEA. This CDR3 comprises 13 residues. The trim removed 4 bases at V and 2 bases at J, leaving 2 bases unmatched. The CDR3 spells CSVVGQAGNTIYF. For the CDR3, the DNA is TGCAGCGTTGTAGGACAGGCTGGAAACACCATATATTTT. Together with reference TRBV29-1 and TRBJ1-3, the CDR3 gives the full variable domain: SAVISQKPSRDICQRGTSLTIQCQVDSQVTMMFWYRQQPGQSLTLIATANQGSEATYESGFVIDKFPISRPNLTFSTLTVSNMSPEDSSIYLCSVVGQAGNTIYFGEGSWLTVV.

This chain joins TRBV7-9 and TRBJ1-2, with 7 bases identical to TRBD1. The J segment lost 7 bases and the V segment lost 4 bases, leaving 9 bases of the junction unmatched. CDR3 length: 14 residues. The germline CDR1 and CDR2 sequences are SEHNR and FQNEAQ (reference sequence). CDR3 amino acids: CASSSPTGSGGYTF. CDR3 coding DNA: TGTGCCAGCAGCTCACCGACAGGGTCGGGTGGCTACACCTTC.